This TCR beta chain was identified in a study of Ad26.COV2.S vaccination and SARS-CoV-2 variants. Germline V lookup: CDR1 WSHSY, CDR2 SAAADI. CDR3 length: 14 amino acids. J lost 5 bases, V lost 10 bases, and 10 bases had no gene match. The assay was immunoSEQ multiplex PCR, and TCRdb's table has in-frame clones only and misses some. The sample shows 400,000 to 450,000 clones, 90% of them seen only once. Regarding treatment: about 20 received Ad26.COV2.S at low or high dose, single or two shots; several received placebo; per-sample allocation not given. The investigators took samples on day 63 after the first vaccine or placebo injection.

This sample comprised peripheral blood, obtained in a trial of Ad26.COV2.S vaccine versus placebo. The chain has TRBV10-2 and TRBJ2-2; 7 bases are a match to TRBD1. The receptor was derived from a person aged 18-65 years who received the Ad26.COV2.S COVID-19 vaccine or a placebo. CDR3 sequence (DNA): TGCGCCACCTCCGACAGGGTACGGACCGGGGAGCTGTTTTTT. It codes for CATSDRVRTGELFF.